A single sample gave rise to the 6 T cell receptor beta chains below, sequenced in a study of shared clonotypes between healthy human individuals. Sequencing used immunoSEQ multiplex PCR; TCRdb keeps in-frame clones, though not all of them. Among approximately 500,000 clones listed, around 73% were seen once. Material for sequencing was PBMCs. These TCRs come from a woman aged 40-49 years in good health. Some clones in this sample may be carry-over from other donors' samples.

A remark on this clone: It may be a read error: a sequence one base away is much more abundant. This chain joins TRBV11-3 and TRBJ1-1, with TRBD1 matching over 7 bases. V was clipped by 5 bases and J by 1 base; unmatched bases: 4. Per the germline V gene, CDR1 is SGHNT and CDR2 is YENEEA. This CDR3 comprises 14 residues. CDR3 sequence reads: CASSTGTENTEAFF. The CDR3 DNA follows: TGTGCCAGCAGCACTGGGACAGAGAACACTGAAGCTTTCTTT.

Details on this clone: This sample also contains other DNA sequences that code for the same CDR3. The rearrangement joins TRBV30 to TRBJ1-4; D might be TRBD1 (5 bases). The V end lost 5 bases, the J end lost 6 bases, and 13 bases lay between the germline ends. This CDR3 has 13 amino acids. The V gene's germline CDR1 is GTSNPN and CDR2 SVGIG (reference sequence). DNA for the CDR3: TGTGCCTGGTCGACGAGGGGCCATGAAAAACTGTTTTTT. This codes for CAWSTRGHEKLFF.

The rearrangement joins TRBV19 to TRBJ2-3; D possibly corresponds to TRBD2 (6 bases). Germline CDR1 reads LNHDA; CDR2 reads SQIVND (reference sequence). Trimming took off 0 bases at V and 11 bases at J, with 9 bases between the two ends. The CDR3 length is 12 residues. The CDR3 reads CASSIDVGGQYF. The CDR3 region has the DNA TGTGCCAGTAGTATAGATGTGGGAGGGCAGTATTTT.

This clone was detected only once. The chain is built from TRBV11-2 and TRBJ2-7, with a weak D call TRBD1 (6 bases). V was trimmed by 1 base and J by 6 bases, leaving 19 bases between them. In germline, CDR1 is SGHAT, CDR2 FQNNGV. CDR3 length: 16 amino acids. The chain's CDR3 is CASSLGVRREGGEQYF. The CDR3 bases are TGTGCCAGCAGCTTAGGAGTGCGGAGAGAAGGGGGCGAGCAGTACTTC.

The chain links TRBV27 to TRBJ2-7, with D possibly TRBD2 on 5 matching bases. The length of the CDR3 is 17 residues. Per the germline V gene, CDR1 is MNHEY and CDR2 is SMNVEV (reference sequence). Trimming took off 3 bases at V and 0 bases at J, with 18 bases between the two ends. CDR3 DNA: TGTGCCAGCAGTTTCTCCACCGTTAGAGGGAGCTCCTACGAGCAGTACTTC. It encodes CASSFSTVRGSSYEQYF.

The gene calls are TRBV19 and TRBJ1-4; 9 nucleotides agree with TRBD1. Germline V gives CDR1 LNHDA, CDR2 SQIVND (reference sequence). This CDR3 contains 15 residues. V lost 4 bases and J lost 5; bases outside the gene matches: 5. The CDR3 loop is CASSRTGGRNEKLFF. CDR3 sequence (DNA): TGTGCCAGTAGTAGAACAGGGGGCCGGAATGAAAAACTGTTTTTT. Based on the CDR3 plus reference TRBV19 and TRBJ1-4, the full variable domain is DGGITQSPKYLFRKEGQNVTLSCEQNLNHDAMYWYRQDPGQGLRLIYYSQIVNDFQKGDIAEGYSVSREKKESFPLTVTSAQKNPTAFYLCASSRTGGRNEKLFFGSGTQLSVL.